These 9 T cell receptor beta chains came from one sample sequenced in a study of CXCR3-negative and CXCR3-positive naive CD8 T cells. TRB cDNA was prepared as libraries by UMI-labeled 5' RACE. TCRdb re-called the 5' RACE reads, yielding one record per CDR3 amino acid sequence without DNA. This table holds around 40,000 distinct CDR3 sequences. The sequencing sample was made of memory CD8+ T cells from blood. All receptors come from a human donor in good health. Some clones in this sample may be carry-over from other donors' samples.

The rearrangement joins TRBV28 to TRBJ2-7. The CDR3 covers 12 residues. In germline, CDR1 is MDHEN, CDR2 SYDVKM. The CDR3 loop is CASSPSVVEQYF.

V gene TRBV5-1 combines with J gene TRBJ2-1; TCRdb calls TRBD1, which cannot be checked without DNA. CDR1 and CDR2 from the germline V gene are SGHRS and YFSETQ. The CDR3 extends over 17 amino acids. CDR3 in amino acids: CASSGTGPGDLYNEQFF.

The chain uses TRBV5-1 and TRBJ2-7; the D gene TCRdb calls, TRBD2, cannot be checked with no DNA. Germline V CDR1 and CDR2: SGHRS, YFSETQ. CDR3 length: 16 residues. CDR3 residues: CASSDGLAGGTYEQYF.

The genes are TRBV7-6 and TRBJ2-1; without DNA, the TCRdb call of TRBD2 cannot be checked. The CDR3 sequence is 18 residues long. Germline V gene sequence: CDR1 SGHVS, CDR2 FNYEAQ. This chain's CDR3 is CASSLRVPRTSGDNEQFF. Variable domain in full (rest from reference TRBV7-6 and TRBJ2-1): GAGVSQSPRYKVTKRGQDVALRCDPISGHVSLYWYRQALGQGPEFLTYFNYEAQQDKSGLPNDRFSAERPEGSISTLTIQRTEQRDSAMYRCASSLRVPRTSGDNEQFFGPGTRLTVL.

J is TRBJ1-2 and V is TRBV6-5; absent DNA, TCRdb's TRBD1 call cannot be checked. This CDR3 region has 14 residues. CDR1 and CDR2 from the germline V gene are MNHEY and SVGAGI. The CDR3 region is CASSSPTLHYGYTF.

J is TRBJ2-1 and V is TRBV7-6; the TCRdb call, TRBD2, lacks DNA for checking. The CDR3 has 16 amino acids. CDR1 and CDR2 (germline): SGHVS, FNYEAQ. CDR3 protein: CASTPQGGGPRNEQFF.

This sequence joins TRBV28 and TRBJ2-7; the TCRdb call, TRBD1, lacks DNA for checking. CDR1 and CDR2 (germline): MDHEN, SYDVKM. This CDR3 has 15 amino acids. The CDR3 loop reads CASSATGTASFEQYF.

CDR3 sequence reads: CSANPSDSQEQFF. The J gene is TRBJ2-1, the V gene TRBV20-1; TCRdb names TRBD1, which stays unverified in the absence of DNA. The CDR3 runs to 13 residues. From germline, CDR1 is DFQATT and CDR2 SNEGSKA (reference sequence).

The genes are TRBV4-2 and TRBJ2-3; lacking DNA, the TRBD1 call made by TCRdb goes unchecked. The germline V gene has CDR1 LGHNA and CDR2 YNFKEQ. The CDR3 spans 15 residues. CDR3 loop: CASSQVGAEGDTQYF.